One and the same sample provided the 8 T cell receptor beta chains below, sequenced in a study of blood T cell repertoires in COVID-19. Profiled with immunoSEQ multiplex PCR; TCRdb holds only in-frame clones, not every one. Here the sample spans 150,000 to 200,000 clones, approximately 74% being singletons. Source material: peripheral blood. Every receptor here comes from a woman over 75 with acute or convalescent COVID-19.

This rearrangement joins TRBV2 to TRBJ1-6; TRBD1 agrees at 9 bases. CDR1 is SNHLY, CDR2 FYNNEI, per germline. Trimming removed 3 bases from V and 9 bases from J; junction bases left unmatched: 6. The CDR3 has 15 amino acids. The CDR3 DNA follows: TGTGCCAGCAGTGATCTGGGACAGGGCATTTCACCCCTCCACTTT. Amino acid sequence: CASSDLGQGISPLHF.

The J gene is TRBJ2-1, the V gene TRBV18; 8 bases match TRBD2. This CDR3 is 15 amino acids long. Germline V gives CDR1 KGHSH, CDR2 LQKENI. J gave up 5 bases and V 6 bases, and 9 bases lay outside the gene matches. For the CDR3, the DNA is TGTGCCAGCTCGTCCGGGACTAGGTTCGACAATGAGCAGTTCTTC. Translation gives CASSSGTRFDNEQFF.

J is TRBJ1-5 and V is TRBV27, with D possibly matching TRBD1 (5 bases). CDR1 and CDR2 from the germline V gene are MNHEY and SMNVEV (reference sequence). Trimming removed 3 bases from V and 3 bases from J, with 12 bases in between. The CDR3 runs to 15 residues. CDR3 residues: CASSFGGVDNQPQHF. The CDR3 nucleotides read TGTGCCAGCAGTTTTGGAGGGGTGGACAATCAGCCCCAGCATTTT.

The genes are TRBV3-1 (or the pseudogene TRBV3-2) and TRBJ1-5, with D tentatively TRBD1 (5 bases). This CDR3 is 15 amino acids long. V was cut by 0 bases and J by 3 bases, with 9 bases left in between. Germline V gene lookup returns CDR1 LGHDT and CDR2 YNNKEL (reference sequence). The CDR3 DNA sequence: TGTGCCAGCAGCCAAGATATGACAGACAATCAGCCCCAGCATTTT. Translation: CASSQDMTDNQPQHF.

The CDR3 nucleotides read TGTGCCAGCAGCTACGCGGGTAGCGGGAGCGTAACGGGAGAGCAGTACTTC. Its protein is CASSYAGSGSVTGEQYF. The chain links TRBV7-9 to TRBJ2-7, with 9 bases identical to TRBD2. The germline V gene has CDR1 SEHNR and CDR2 FQNEAQ (reference sequence). J lost 7 bases, V lost 4 bases, and 17 bases had no gene match. The CDR3 has 17 amino acids.

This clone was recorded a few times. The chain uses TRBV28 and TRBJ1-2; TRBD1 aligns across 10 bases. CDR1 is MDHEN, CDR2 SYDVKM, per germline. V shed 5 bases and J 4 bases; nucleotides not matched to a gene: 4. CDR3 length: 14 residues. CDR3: CASSPRDRGYGYTF. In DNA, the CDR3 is TGTGCCAGCAGTCCCCGGGACAGGGGCTATGGCTACACCTTC.

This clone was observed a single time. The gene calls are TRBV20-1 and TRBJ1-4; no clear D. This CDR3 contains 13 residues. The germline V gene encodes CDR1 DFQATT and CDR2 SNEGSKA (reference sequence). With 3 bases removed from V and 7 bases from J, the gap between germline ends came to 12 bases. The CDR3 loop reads CSASSESGEKLFF. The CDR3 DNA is TGCAGTGCTAGTTCGGAATCGGGTGAAAAACTGTTTTTT.

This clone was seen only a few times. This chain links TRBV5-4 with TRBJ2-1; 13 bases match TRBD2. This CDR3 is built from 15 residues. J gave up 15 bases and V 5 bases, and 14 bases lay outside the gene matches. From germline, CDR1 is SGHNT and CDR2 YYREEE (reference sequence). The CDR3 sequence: CASRRGLAGKQRSFF. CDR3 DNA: TGTGCCAGCAGGCGGGGACTAGCGGGAAAACAAAGGTCGTTCTTC.